The 6 T cell receptor beta chains given below trace back to one sample, sequenced in a study of OX40 agonist ivuxolimab in advanced cancers. Sequencing was performed with immunoSEQ multiplex PCR; in TCRdb, only in-frame clones are kept and a portion is missing. The sample holds roughly 70,000 clones, around 84% seen once. The sequencing used CD4+ or CD8+ T cells sorted from blood, collected in a trial of the OX40 agonist ivuxolimab. These receptors originate from an adult with an advanced solid tumor such as melanoma, head and neck, liver or kidney cancer.

The rearrangement joins TRBV2 to TRBJ2-1; D gene unclear. Germline CDR1 and CDR2: SNHLY and FYNNEI. Trimming cost V 1 base and J 1 base, with 2 bases left between them. CDR3 length equals 13 residues. CDR3 nucleotide sequence: TGTGCCAGCAGTGAAGTATCCTACAATGAGCAGTTCTTC. This sequence encodes CASSEVSYNEQFF.

This clone was counted between two and nine times. The chain links TRBV7-2 to TRBJ1-4; 8 bases are a match to TRBD1. Germline trimming cut 3 bases from V and 8 bases from J; bases unmatched to any gene: 8. Germline values: CDR1 SGHTA, CDR2 FQGNSA. This CDR3 has 15 amino acids. CDR3 nucleotides: TGTGCCAGCAGCTTCGGACAGGGATATCGAGAAAAACTGTTTTTT. As protein: CASSFGQGYREKLFF.

The genes are TRBV10-3 and TRBJ1-2, with 10 bases lining up with TRBD1. V was clipped by 8 bases and J by 2 bases; unmatched bases: 2. In germline, CDR1 is ENHRY, CDR2 SYGVKD. This CDR3 has 13 amino acids. CDR3: CAIGQGGNYGYTF. The CDR3 DNA is TGTGCCATCGGACAGGGGGGGAACTATGGCTACACCTTC.

This clone was counted between two and nine times. The chain recombines TRBV19 with TRBJ1-3; tentatively, D is TRBD1 (5 bases). This CDR3 is 14 amino acids long. CDR1 is LNHDA and CDR2 is SQIVND in the germline V gene (reference sequence). The V gene lost 6 bases and the J gene lost 3 bases, with 12 bases spanning the gap. CDR3 residues: CASRAQGGGNTIYF. DNA of the CDR3: TGTGCCAGTAGGGCCCAGGGAGGTGGAAACACCATATATTTT.

The chain couples TRBV1 to TRBJ2-1; TRBD2, the table's D call, was not compared with the DNA. TRBV1 is a pseudogene. CDR3 length: 17 residues. CDR3: CTSSQDLEREGLNEQFF. The CDR3 DNA sequence: TGCACCAGCAGCCAAGATCTCGAGCGGGAGGGCCTCAATGAGCAGTTCTTC.

The J gene is TRBJ2-7, the V gene TRBV14; 9 bases agree with TRBD1. V shed 4 bases and J 3 bases; nucleotides not matched to a gene: 4. Per the germline V gene, CDR1 is SGHDN and CDR2 is FVKESK. The CDR3 is 14 amino acids. CDR3 in DNA: TGTGCCAGCAGCCCCCAGGGACAGGGCTACGAGCAGTACTTC. Its translation: CASSPQGQGYEQYF.